This TCR beta chain appears in the sequencing data of a study of cytomegalovirus exposure and HLA in healthy donors. General study points: Most subjects' HLA-A and HLA-B alleles were reportedly predicted from TCR beta sequences. Under 20,000 TCR beta sequences were associated with HLA alleles at 0.05 false discovery rate in a later analysis.

Primers included in the PCR were 60 Vbeta and 13 Jbeta primers. Sequencing used immunoSEQ multiplex PCR; TCRdb keeps in-frame clones, though not all of them. The sample records about 130,000 clones, around four fifths being singletons. CDR1 is SGHRS, CDR2 YFSETQ, per germline. Trimming stripped 4 bases from V and 7 bases from J, with 14 bases between. The CDR3 is 14 amino acids. Remarks on this clone: What it recognizes is unknown.

The chain uses TRBV5-1 and TRBJ2-2, with a possible D match to TRBD2 (5 bases). The TCR originated in a woman aged 50 to 60 in good health and CMV-seropositive. Sequenced input: PBMCs. CDR3 amino acids: CASSPGLAYGELFF. The CDR3 bases are TGCGCCAGCAGCCCCGGGCTAGCCTACGGGGAGCTGTTTTTT. Complete variable domain (other parts from reference TRBV5-1 and TRBJ2-2): KAGVTQTPRYLIKTRGQQVTLSCSPISGHRSVSWYQQTPGQGLQFLFEYFSETQRNKGNFPGRFSGRQFSNSRSEMNVSTLELGDSALYLCASSPGLAYGELFFGEGSRLTVL.